This T cell receptor beta chain was obtained from a study of neurological immune-mediated disorders. This clonotype was detected many times. This sample's time point: longitudinal time-point 1 (baseline). MiXCR, run by TCRdb on the 5' RACE reads, gives a single entry per CDR3 protein. Of approximately 46,000 distinct CDR3 sequences in the sample, more than 8% were seen once. Material for sequencing was PBMCs. The source is a woman in her 40s in good health.

The chain's CDR3 is CSARDHRSLSYEQYF. Written as DNA, the CDR3 is TGCAGTGCTAGAGATCACAGGTCCTTATCCTACGAGCAGTACTTC. The chain is built from TRBV20-1 and TRBJ2-7, with a weak D call TRBD1 (5 bases). Trimming cost V 0 bases and J 1 base, with 13 bases left between them. Germline CDR1 DFQATT, CDR2 SNEGSKA (reference sequence). CDR3 length: 15 amino acids.